This TCR beta chain stems from a study of beta chain features in type 1 diabetes. This clone occurred a few times. As yet, its antigen is unknown. Every bit of the isolated RNA underwent reverse transcription, so sequencing read expressed TCRB transcripts. TCRdb's copy holds only in-frame clones and misses some; the assay was immunoSEQ multiplex PCR. The sample consists of about 650,000 clones, over 10% of them appearing once. Study-wide results and limits: Moderate yet significant TCRB CDR3 shortening was seen in Type 1 diabetes patients in all four CD4+ subsets.

Donors contributed one heparinised blood draw apiece, averaging about 100 mL. Post-sort purity exceeded 98% for all sorted populations. The CDR3 has 19 amino acids. The germline gives CDR1 SQVTM, CDR2 ANQGSEA. Unmatched junction bases numbered 20, after V lost 5 bases and J lost 0 bases. V usage is TRBV29-1 and J usage is TRBJ1-1; 8 nucleotides line up with TRBD1. The material sequenced was naive CD4+ T cells from blood. The TCR comes from a young man with type 1 diabetes. DNA for the CDR3: TGCAGCGTTAACCCCGCTTACACAGGGGGTAATGCTATGAACACTGAAGCTTTCTTT. Translation gives CSVNPAYTGGNAMNTEAFF.